A selection of T cell receptor beta chains follows, all from one sample in a study of identical twins. From the 5' RACE reads, TCRdb called clonotypes with MiXCR, one entry per CDR3 protein. This table has some 500,000 distinct CDR3 sequences, 22% appearing once. A further study also used this sample, focusing on T cells expressing NK-cell markers.

Material: CD4+ T cells sorted from blood. The receptors derive from a woman between 18 and 29 years old in good health. Both conserved end residues are trimmed from each CDR3. The listing skips clone size in some rows; elsewhere it reads once, few, many or a size class.

TRBJ2-3,.,TRBV12-3/TRBV12-4,ASRRSTDTQY
TRBJ2-7,.,TRBV20-1,SASGSWTGLYEQY
TRBJ1-1,few,TRBV20-1,SAEGYRPEAF
TRBJ2-3,many,TRBV20-1,SAMTSTDTQY
TRBJ2-7,.,TRBV20-1,SASKGGRYEQY
TRBJ2-1,.,TRBV7-8,ASSSLVAEQF
TRBJ1-1,.,TRBV20-1,SSGSNTEAF
TRBJ2-2,.,TRBV12-3/TRBV12-4,ASSQTGFGELF
TRBJ2-5,many,TRBV5-1,ASSLGGTSDLETQY
TRBJ1-3,.,TRBV12-3/TRBV12-4,ASRSTGEGNTIY
TRBJ1-2,.,TRBV18,ASSPPTGASYGYT
TRBJ2-3,.,TRBV12-3/TRBV12-4,ASSFSGPDTQY
TRBJ2-5,.,TRBV2,ASKVRGLGQETQY
TRBJ2-1,few,TRBV27,ASSTRGRGSSYNEQF
TRBJ1-2,few,TRBV5-1,ASSLEGFRGGYT
TRBJ2-3,.,TRBV3-1,ASSRVLAGDTDTQY
TRBJ1-3,.,TRBV12-3/TRBV12-4,ATTGGISGNTIY
TRBJ2-2,.,TRBV7-3,ASSFGTGSGELF
TRBJ2-7,.,TRBV6-1,ASSASSGPLYEQY